The 10 T cell receptor beta chains below come from one sample, sequenced in a study of blood T cells in healthy people across ages. Using a J-beta primer mix together with a sample-barcoded 5' primer, a second PCR was run for roughly 6 to 11 cycles. TCRdb itself ran the 5' RACE reads through MiXCR, one entry per CDR3 protein. The sample consists of about 600,000 distinct CDR3 sequences, around half of them appearing once. The sequenced sample consisted of blood. The receptors stem from a man older than 75 in good health.

This chain joins TRBV28 and TRBJ1-2; TRBD1 matches at 7 bases. CDR1 MDHEN and CDR2 SYDVKM come from the germline V gene. V was clipped by 9 bases and J by 2 bases; unmatched bases: 12. CDR3 length: 15 residues. CDR3 protein: CASQPLTGKNYGYTF. In nucleotides, the CDR3 is TGTGCCAGTCAACCTCTGACAGGGAAAAACTATGGCTACACCTTC.

The chain uses TRBV6-2 or TRBV6-3 and TRBJ2-3; maybe TRBD1 (5 bases). The CDR3 has 15 residues. V dropped 2 bases and J dropped 4 bases, with 13 bases sitting between them. Germline values: CDR1 MNHEY, CDR2 SVGEGT. This chain's CDR3 is CASSYNSGIADTQYF. The CDR3 bases are TGTGCCAGCAGTTACAATTCAGGGATCGCAGATACGCAGTATTTT.

The rearrangement uses TRBV15 and TRBJ2-1; D ambiguous. This CDR3 region has 13 residues. Germline V gives CDR1 LNHNV, CDR2 YYDKDF (reference sequence). Trimming took 5 bases from V and 5 from J, leaving 10 bases between them. CDR3 sequence (DNA): TGTGCCACCAGCCCGCGGAGAGACAATGAGCAGTTCTTC. This gives the protein CATSPRRDNEQFF.

CDR3 region: CASSLLAGDYIGEQFF. The CDR3 nucleotides read TGTGCCAGCAGCTTACTAGCGGGAGATTATATCGGTGAGCAGTTCTTC. The gene calls are TRBV7-6 and TRBJ2-1; 10 bases line up with TRBD2. The V and J ends lost 2 bases and 9 bases, in that order; junction bases with no gene match: 10. In germline, CDR1 is SGHVS, CDR2 FNYEAQ. CDR3 length: 16 amino acids.

The chain carries TRBV12-3 or TRBV12-4 and TRBJ2-3; D is unresolved. This CDR3 contains 13 residues. V was clipped by 1 base and J by 4 bases, with 6 bases between them. The CDR3 is CASSLVLSDTQYF. The CDR3, as DNA: TGTGCCAGCAGTTTAGTTCTGTCAGATACGCAGTATTTT.

Concerning this clonotype: A read error may account for a junction end that differs from germline. V gene TRBV4-2 combines with J gene TRBJ2-1, with TRBD2 matching over 7 bases. The CDR3 has 16 amino acids. CDR1 is LGHNA and CDR2 is YNFKEQ in the germline V gene. The CDR3 nucleotides read TGTGCCAACAGCCAAGCACGGCTAGCGGCCTACAATGAGCAGTTCTTC. Residues: CANSQARLAAYNEQFF.

This chain uses TRBV3-1 with TRBJ1-2; D is possibly TRBD1 (6 bases). The germline V gene has CDR1 LGHDT and CDR2 YNNKEL (reference sequence). Trimming cost V 3 bases and J 8 bases, with 13 bases left between them. This CDR3 is built from 13 residues. The CDR3 region has the DNA TGTGCCAGCAGCCAGTCAATACAGGGAGGCTACACCTTC. This encodes CASSQSIQGGYTF.

The chain links TRBV4-3 to TRBJ1-1, with D uncertain. Germline V lookup: CDR1 LGHNA, CDR2 YSLEER. The CDR3 totals 14 residues. V was shortened by 3 bases and J by 1 base, with 9 bases between the two germline ends. CDR3 bases: TGCGCCAGCAGCCATTCGACGGAGAACACTGAAGCTTTCTTT. Translating it yields CASSHSTENTEAFF.

This clonotype was found a few times. V gene TRBV27 combines with J gene TRBJ2-5; possibly TRBD1 for D (5 bases). The germline gives CDR1 MNHEY, CDR2 SMNVEV (reference sequence). V was clipped by 0 bases and J by 1 base, with 6 bases between them. The CDR3 contains 14 residues. DNA of the CDR3: TGTGCCAGCAGTTTATCAGGGGTCCAAGAGACCCAGTACTTC. Its protein product is CASSLSGVQETQYF.

The chain combines TRBV29-1 with TRBJ2-1; D may be TRBD1 (6 bases). Trimming cost V 2 bases and J 2 bases, with 7 bases left between them. In germline, CDR1 is SQVTM, CDR2 ANQGSEA. This CDR3 is 13 amino acids long. The chain's CDR3 is CSVERDTYNEQFF. The CDR3 bases are TGCAGCGTTGAAAGGGACACCTACAATGAGCAGTTCTTC.